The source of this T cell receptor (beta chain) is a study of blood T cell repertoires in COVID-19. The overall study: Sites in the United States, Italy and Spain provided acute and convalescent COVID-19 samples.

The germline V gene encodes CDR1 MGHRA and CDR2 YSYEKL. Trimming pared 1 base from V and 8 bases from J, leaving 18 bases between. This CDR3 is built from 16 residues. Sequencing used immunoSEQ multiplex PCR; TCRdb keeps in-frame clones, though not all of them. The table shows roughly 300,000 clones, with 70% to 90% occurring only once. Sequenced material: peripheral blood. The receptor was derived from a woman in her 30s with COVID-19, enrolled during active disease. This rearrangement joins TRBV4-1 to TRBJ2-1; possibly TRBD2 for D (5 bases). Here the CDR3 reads CASSQGFPGIWDEQFF. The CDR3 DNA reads TGCGCCAGCAGCCAAGGATTTCCGGGGATCTGGGATGAGCAGTTCTTC.